The clone carrying this TCR delta chain occurred a few times. Possible read error: a much larger clone is one base away. At the DNA level, this CDR3 is encoded by other sequences in the same sample as well. Germline V lookup: CDR1 TSWWSYY, CDR2 QGS. This CDR3 region has 25 residues. Both TRG and TRD chains were sequenced from each sorted sample. TCRdb used CATT to re-call clones from the multiplex PCR reads. The data hold tens of thousands of delta-chain clones, with 1.6% observed a single time. Bulk repertoires came from Vgamma9/Vdelta2+ or Vdelta2-negative gammadelta T cells flow-sorted from PBMC. These data come from a study of γδ T cells in repeated Plasmodium falciparum infection. Study details: Each infection was followed by sampling at 21 days, plus baseline and some pre-infection draws. Some Malian samples span acute malaria episodes; others come from no-transmission periods.

Sequenced input: gamma-delta T cells from blood. V usage is TRDV1 and J usage is TRDJ1, with 11 bases matching TRDD3. The TCR originated in a pool of human donors (malaria-infected and uninfected, not separated). DNA of the CDR3: TGTGCCCTTGGGGAACAAGCCTTCCTAAGCTTTATACTGGGGGATATCGGGTTAGGCACCGATAAACTCATCTTT. Protein sequence: CALGEQAFLSFILGDIGLGTDKLIF.